These 21 T cell receptor beta chains were all obtained from the same sample, sequenced in a study of T cell responses to AZD1222 COVID-19 vaccine. Profiling relied on immunoSEQ multiplex PCR, and the TCRdb table lists in-frame clones only, not all of them. Of about 110,000 clones detected, around nine tenths appear once; the ten largest clones hold roughly 6.2%. Sequences were derived from peripheral blood, sampled 28 days after the second AZD1222 dose. The receptors stem from an adult who received the AZD1222 COVID-19 vaccine.

The rearrangement joins TRBV6-5 to TRBJ2-7; D unresolved. The length of the CDR3 is 14 residues. V was trimmed by 4 bases and J by 3 bases, leaving 13 bases between them. Germline assignment: CDR1 MNHEY and CDR2 SVGAGI. Written as DNA, the CDR3 is TGTGCCAGCAGTTCCGGTACGTTTGGCTACGAGCAGTACTTC. Translated, it gives CASSSGTFGYEQYF.

The V gene is TRBV6-4, the J gene TRBJ2-3; maybe TRBD2 (5 bases). CDR1 MRHNA and CDR2 SNTAGT come from the germline V gene. V lost 0 bases and J 2 bases, leaving 9 bases between the germline ends. The CDR3 is 15 residues long. This chain's CDR3 is CASSDSTGSTDTQYF. The CDR3 DNA reads as TGTGCCAGCAGTGACTCGACGGGATCCACAGATACGCAGTATTTT.

This clone appeared a single time. The chain employs TRBV7-6 and TRBJ2-5; D assignment may be TRBD1 or TRBD2 (6 bases each). The CDR3 runs 14 residues. With 5 bases removed from V and 2 bases from J, the gap between germline ends came to 12 bases. Germline CDR1 and CDR2: SGHVS and FNYEAQ. This CDR3 is CASSLGGGQETQYF. The CDR3 nucleotides read TGTGCCAGCAGCCTTGGAGGGGGGCAAGAGACCCAGTACTTC.

The CDR3: CASSDPSSGELFF. CDR3 in DNA: TGCGCCAGCAGTGATCCTAGCTCCGGGGAGCTGTTTTTT. The chain is built from TRBV10-1 and TRBJ2-2, with D possibly TRBD2 on 5 matching bases. V shed 3 bases and J shed 6 bases, with 8 bases lying between them. Germline CDR1 and CDR2: WNHNN and SYGVQD (reference sequence). The length of the CDR3 is 13 residues.

The chain employs TRBV29-1 and TRBJ1-2; D remains unclear. The CDR3 extends over 11 amino acids. V lost 4 bases, J lost 4 bases, and 7 bases lay in between. The germline V gene encodes CDR1 SQVTM and CDR2 ANQGSEA. The CDR3 region has the DNA TGCAGCGTTGCTAGCTCCTATGGCTACACCTTC. Protein: CSVASSYGYTF.

The V gene is TRBV28, the J gene TRBJ2-5; D is undetermined. CDR1 and CDR2 from the germline V gene are MDHEN and SYDVKM. V was clipped by 6 bases and J by 1 base, with 12 bases between them. This CDR3 comprises 14 residues. The CDR3 reads CASRSGGVQETQYF. The CDR3 DNA is TGTGCCAGCAGATCCGGTGGAGTCCAAGAGACCCAGTACTTC.

This clone was seen a handful of times. This chain uses TRBV19 with TRBJ2-3; possible D gene TRBD1, 6 bases. This CDR3 region has 13 residues. The germline CDR1 and CDR2 sequences are LNHDA and SQIVND (reference sequence). V lost 8 bases, J lost 11 bases, and 20 bases lay in between. The CDR3: CASRGTGNVMQYF. The CDR3 DNA reads as TGTGCCAGTCGGGGAACAGGGAACGTGATGCAGTATTTT.

There are a few counts of this clone. The chain uses TRBV30 and TRBJ1-6, with D perhaps matching TRBD1 (6 bases). With 2 bases removed from V and 9 bases from J, the gap between germline ends came to 20 bases. The CDR3 has 16 residues. CDR1 and CDR2 from the germline V gene are GTSNPN and SVGIG (reference sequence). CDR3 sequence: CAWSPAGGAILSPLHF. The CDR3 region has the DNA TGTGCCTGGAGTCCTGCCGGGGGGGCTATTCTTTCACCCCTCCACTTT.

The J gene is TRBJ2-1, the V gene TRBV6-1; D is perhaps TRBD1 (5 bases). The CDR3 is 16 residues long. Germline V gives CDR1 MNHNS, CDR2 SASEGT. The germline V and J ends were trimmed by 1 base and 0 bases, with 10 bases remaining between them. CDR3 sequence reads: CASSEEAGRSYNEQFF. Here the CDR3 DNA reads TGTGCCAGCAGTGAAGAGGCAGGGCGCTCCTACAATGAGCAGTTCTTC.

The count of this clone is one. The V gene is TRBV2, the J gene TRBJ1-3; D remains unclear. CDR3 length: 15 amino acids. Germline CDR1 reads SNHLY; CDR2 reads FYNNEI. The V end lost 11 bases, the J end lost 1 base, and 18 bases lay between the germline ends. The CDR3 sequence: CARQARAGSGNTIYF. The DNA of the CDR3 is TGTGCCCGGCAGGCAAGGGCAGGTTCTGGAAACACCATATATTTT.

This chain uses TRBV7-6 with TRBJ2-1, with D perhaps TRBD1 or TRBD2 (7 bases each). The CDR3 extends over 19 amino acids. Looked up from germline, CDR1 is SGHVS and CDR2 is FNYEAQ. V was clipped by 5 bases and J by 1 base, with 24 bases between them. CDR3 sequence (DNA): TGTGCCAGCAGCCCCCTCGAGCGGGGAGGGGGCAATTCCTACAATGAGCAGTTCTTC. This translates into CASSPLERGGGNSYNEQFF. Based on the CDR3 plus reference TRBV7-6 and TRBJ2-1, the full variable domain is GAGVSQSPRYKVTKRGQDVALRCDPISGHVSLYWYRQALGQGPEFLTYFNYEAQQDKSGLPNDRFSAERPEGSISTLTIQRTEQRDSAMYRCASSPLERGGGNSYNEQFFGPGTRLTVL.

This chain links TRBV24-1 with TRBJ1-1; maybe TRBD1 (6 bases). Germline CDR1 reads KGHDR; CDR2 reads SFDVKD. The V end lost 1 base, the J end lost 10 bases, and 15 bases lay between the germline ends. This CDR3 region has 14 residues. CDR3 DNA sequence: TGTGCCACCAGTGATTTATCCCAGGGGCGCGGAGCTTTCTTT. Amino acid sequence: CATSDLSQGRGAFF.

The V and J genes are TRBV28 and TRBJ2-1, with D tentatively TRBD1 or TRBD2 (5 bases each). CDR1 MDHEN and CDR2 SYDVKM come from the germline V gene. V lost 5 bases, J lost 0 bases, and 11 bases lay in between. The CDR3 contains 15 residues. CDR3 nucleotides: TGTGCCAGCAGTCCCGAGGGGTACTCCTACAATGAGCAGTTCTTC. Translation gives CASSPEGYSYNEQFF.

This clone has a handful of counts. The chain couples TRBV14 to TRBJ2-3; D is ambiguous. Germline assignment: CDR1 SGHDN and CDR2 FVKESK. Trimming left V 2 bases short and J 0 bases short, with 6 bases between. The CDR3 is 14 residues long. The CDR3 loop reads CASSQSISTDTQYF. The CDR3 DNA sequence: TGTGCCAGCAGCCAAAGCATTAGCACAGATACGCAGTATTTT.

The chain carries TRBV30 and TRBJ1-6; D unclear. The germline V gene has CDR1 GTSNPN and CDR2 SVGIG (reference sequence). The CDR3 totals 15 residues. Deletions cut 4 bases from V and 8 bases from J, with 18 bases between. As DNA, the CDR3 is TGTGCCTGGAAAGTGAGGACCCGGGAGTATTCACCCCTCCACTTT. Its protein product is CAWKVRTREYSPLHF.

This chain connects TRBV12-3 or TRBV12-4 to TRBJ1-2; D remains unclear. The CDR3 is made up of 11 amino acids. The V and J ends lost 6 bases and 8 bases respectively, with 10 bases between them. The CDR3 reads CASSSWVGYTF. The DNA of the CDR3 is TGTGCCAGCAGCTCCTGGGTCGGCTACACCTTC.

The rearrangement links TRBV18 to TRBJ2-2; 7 nucleotides line up with TRBD2. With V trimmed by 1 base and J by 5 bases, 7 bases remained unmatched. The CDR3 is 16 amino acids. Germline V gene sequence: CDR1 KGHSH, CDR2 LQKENI. The CDR3: CASSPRASGQTGELFF. The CDR3 DNA is TGTGCCAGCTCACCACGTGCTAGCGGCCAAACCGGGGAGCTGTTTTTT. Drawing the rest from reference TRBV18 and TRBJ2-2, the complete variable domain is NAGVMQNPRHLVRRRGQEARLRCSPMKGHSHVYWYRQLPEEGLKFMVYLQKENIIDESGMPKERFSAEFPKEGPSILRIQQVVRGDSAAYFCASSPRASGQTGELFFGEGSRLTVL.

This clone was seen a single time. The chain joins TRBV20-1 to TRBJ1-1; D ambiguous. Germline V CDR1 and CDR2: DFQATT, SNEGSKA (reference sequence). CDR3 length: 10 amino acids. V lost 3 bases to trimming and J lost 5 bases, with 4 bases between them. The CDR3 here is CSARGTEAFF. The CDR3, as DNA: TGCAGTGCTAGGGGTACTGAAGCTTTCTTT.

This chain uses TRBV2 with TRBJ1-2; D remains ambiguous. V gave up 3 bases and J gave up 0 bases, with 14 bases separating them. This CDR3 has 16 amino acids. Per the germline V gene, CDR1 is SNHLY and CDR2 is FYNNEI. The CDR3 coding sequence is TGTGCCAGCAGTGAGTCACCGGGGTTAGCTAACTATGGCTACACCTTC. Amino acids: CASSESPGLANYGYTF.

The chain combines TRBV7-2 with TRBJ2-5; weak D call: TRBD1 (5 bases). In germline, CDR1 is SGHTA, CDR2 FQGNSA. Trimming left V 5 bases short and J 5 bases short, with 9 bases between. The CDR3 is 12 amino acids. In DNA, the CDR3 is TGTGCCAGCAGCCCGACAGAGGAGACCCAGTACTTC. Encoded protein: CASSPTEETQYF.

DNA of the CDR3: TGCGCCAGCAGCGACGGGACAGGAGGCACAGATACGCAGTATTTT. This encodes CASSDGTGGTDTQYF. The chain carries TRBV5-1 and TRBJ2-3, with TRBD1 matching over 8 bases. The CDR3 is made up of 15 amino acids. V lost 4 bases to trimming and J lost 1 base; unmatched junction nucleotides: 5. Per germline, CDR1 SGHRS and CDR2 YFSETQ.